This T cell receptor beta chain appears in the sequencing data of a study of T-cell reconstitution after alpha-beta-depleted transplantation in children. The TCRbeta library incorporated unique molecular identifiers. TCRdb itself ran the PCR reads through MiXCR, one entry per CDR3 protein. The table records a few hundred thousand distinct CDR3 sequences, over 40% of them present only once. The CDR3 runs to 13 residues. Between the trimmed V and J ends, which lost 4 bases and 3 bases, there was a span of 7 bases. In germline, CDR1 is SNHLY, CDR2 FYNNEI. Here the sequenced sample was PBMCs, taken before TCRalphabeta/CD19-depleted stem cell transplant. The genes are TRBV2 and TRBJ2-1; D is undetermined. This clonotype was sampled from a girl between 2 and 10 years old with aplastic anemia, due to receive a stem cell transplant. CDR3 sequence reads: CASSVAGYNEQFF. The CDR3 DNA reads TGTGCCAGCAGTGTGGCAGGCTACAATGAGCAGTTCTTC.